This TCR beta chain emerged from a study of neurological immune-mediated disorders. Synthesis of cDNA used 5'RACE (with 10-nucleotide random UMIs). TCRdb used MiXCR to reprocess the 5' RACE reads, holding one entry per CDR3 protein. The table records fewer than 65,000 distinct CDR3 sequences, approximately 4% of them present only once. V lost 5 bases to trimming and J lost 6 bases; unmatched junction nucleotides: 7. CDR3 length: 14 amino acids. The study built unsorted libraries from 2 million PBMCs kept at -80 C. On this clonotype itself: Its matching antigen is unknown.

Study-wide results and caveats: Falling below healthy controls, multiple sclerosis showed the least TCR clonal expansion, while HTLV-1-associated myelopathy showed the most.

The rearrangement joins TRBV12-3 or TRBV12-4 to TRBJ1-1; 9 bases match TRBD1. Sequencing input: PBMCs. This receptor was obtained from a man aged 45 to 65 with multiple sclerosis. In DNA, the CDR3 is TGTGCCAGCAGTCTTGGACAGGGGAGGGCTGAAGCTTTCTTT. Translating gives CASSLGQGRAEAFF.